The rows below give T cell receptor beta chains drawn from one sample of a study of control samples from healthy donors and cancer patients. Assay used: immunoSEQ multiplex PCR; TCRdb lists only in-frame clones, some missing. In the table there are approximately 46,000 clones, roughly nine tenths of which are singletons. The specimen sequenced was PBMCs. The source of these receptors is a man under 40 with colorectal cancer. Both conserved end residues are trimmed from each CDR3.

j_call v_call cdr3_aa
TRBJ2-3 TRBV5-1 ASSSGQALTDTQY
TRBJ1-6 TRBV7-9 ASRPSEQNSPLH
TRBJ1-1 TRBV4-1 ASSQGREVSAF
TRBJ1-2 TRBV24-1 ATSDTGTGYGYT
TRBJ1-2 TRBV11-2 ASSSYRDRGVYYGYT
TRBJ2-2 TRBV5-6 ASSLVYMTENTGELF
TRBJ1-4 TRBV15 ATSRALTGGTATNEKLF
TRBJ1-2 TRBV2 ASSEGKRTGRGGYT
TRBJ2-2 TRBV12-5 ASGLVAFPSRSATRTGELF
TRBJ1-1 TRBV4-2 ASSLLGQGRGTEAF
TRBJ2-3 TRBV4-3 ASSLAWGNTDTQY
TRBJ2-7 TRBV5-4 ASSLGPTRDYEQY
TRBJ2-7 TRBV21-1 ASSNLKGVLHEQY
TRBJ1-1 TRBV7-6 ASSLNSGSTEAF
TRBJ1-2 TRBV6-2/TRBV6-3 ASSTKGQNYGYT
TRBJ2-1 TRBV14 ASSQDGRPPGNEQF
TRBJ2-7 TRBV5-4 ASSLGQHPYEQY
TRBJ2-3 TRBV2 ASSYTDTQY
TRBJ1-6 TRBV7-8 ASSPNTGGGGVASPLH
TRBJ1-1 TRBV6-6 ASSSPGQGGTEAF
TRBJ2-1 TRBV6-5 ASIRQGVSYNEQF
TRBJ1-5 TRBV27 ASSPRGSQPQH
TRBJ1-1 TRBV19 ASSSEGGRVEAF
TRBJ2-7 TRBV28 ASSFAGGYYEQY
TRBJ1-5 TRBV4-2 ASSQRPTSNQPQH
TRBJ2-5 TRBV6-1 ASSEGEALLY
TRBJ2-5 TRBV10-3 AISGTGSPETQY
TRBJ1-6 TRBV9 ASSVEATVHSPLH
TRBJ1-4 TRBV5-5 ASSGRDRPLSTNEKLF
TRBJ1-3 TRBV10-2 ASTQQGLSSGNTIY
TRBJ1-1 TRBV12-3/TRBV12-4 ASSLGSTGAF
TRBJ1-2 TRBV24-1 ATSDPGQAYGYT
TRBJ1-5 TRBV7-8 ASSNSTDNQPQH
TRBJ1-1 TRBV19 ASRMRGNTEAF
TRBJ1-4 TRBV20-1 SARGREKLF
TRBJ2-3 TRBV6-5 ASGRQPTDTQY
TRBJ2-4 TRBV19 ASSTPMDGAKNIQY
TRBJ1-2 TRBV5-1 ASSRDSPSNYGYT
TRBJ1-1 TRBV19 ASQGRMNTEAF
TRBJ1-2 TRBV6-5 ASSWGESGYT
TRBJ2-3 TRBV2 ASSSDRVGDTQY
TRBJ1-6 TRBV11-2 ASSLDRIGSPLH
TRBJ2-7 TRBV5-1 ASSVAGDQYEQY
TRBJ1-5 TRBV6-2/TRBV6-3 ASSSAPAGVFGQPQH
TRBJ1-1 TRBV4-1 ASSRDSFSLPLAF
TRBJ2-7 TRBV7-2 ASSLVVYEQY
TRBJ2-3 TRBV11-2 ASSFSLRGTYKPDTQY
TRBJ1-3 TRBV15 ATSRDLGTAGNTIY
TRBJ2-1 TRBV21-1 ASSKALGQIKLRRSETQF
TRBJ2-2 TRBV24-1 ATSEGTLLGNTGELF
TRBJ2-3 TRBV4-3 ASSQDSSGGRTDTQY